These 9 T cell receptor beta chains were all obtained from the same sample, sequenced in a study of CD8+CD57+ T cells in acquired aplastic anemia. Profiles of TCR beta VDJ and CDR3 were generated from a genomic DNA template. TCRdb passed the reads through MiXCR, listing each CDR3 protein once. The sample records about 110,000 distinct CDR3 sequences, under 60% being singletons. The sample consisted of sorted CD4+, CD8+, or CD8+CD57+ T cells (not recorded which) from PBMCs. These receptors came from a human donor in good health, serving as a control.

This clonotype was seen once. V gene TRBV25-1 combines with J gene TRBJ1-1; 8 bases fit TRBD1. Germline CDR1 MGHDK, CDR2 SYGVNS. Trimming at V came to 2 bases and at J to 4 bases, leaving 9 bases not matched to a gene. CDR3 length: 16 residues. This CDR3 reads CASSEEGRTGTTEAFF. CDR3 coding DNA: TGTGCCAGCAGTGAAGAGGGAAGGACAGGGACCACTGAAGCTTTCTTT.

The sample holds many counts of this clonotype. The J gene is TRBJ1-2, the V gene TRBV13; 7 bases are a match to TRBD1. The CDR3 extends over 16 amino acids. V dropped 1 base and J dropped 4; count of bases not matched to a gene: 9. Germline V gene sequence: CDR1 PRHDT, CDR2 FYEKMQ (reference sequence). The CDR3 DNA sequence: TGTGCCAGCAGCTTAGATCGGACAGGCCCTACCTATGGCTACACCTTC. Translated: CASSLDRTGPTYGYTF.

The chain couples TRBV12-3 or TRBV12-4 to TRBJ1-6; D not resolved. CDR3 length: 13 residues. Trimming took off 3 bases at V and 14 bases at J, with 14 bases between the two ends. CDR3 loop: CASSFDDEPTLHF. The CDR3 DNA reads as TGTGCCAGCAGTTTTGATGACGAGCCGACCCTCCACTTT.

This clonotype has only a few counts. V usage is TRBV12-3 or TRBV12-4 and J usage is TRBJ1-2, with TRBD1 identical over 7 bases. V trimming: 7 bases; J trimming: 4 bases; junction bases outside the gene matches: 9. The CDR3 loop spans 14 amino acids. The CDR3 loop is CASTRTGDFYGYTF. The CDR3 DNA follows: TGTGCCAGCACCCGGACAGGTGATTTCTATGGCTACACCTTC.

The genes are TRBV19 and TRBJ2-2; TRBD1 matches 9 bases. V was pared by 6 bases and J by 7 bases, with 3 bases of the junction left unmatched. Germline CDR1 and CDR2: LNHDA and SQIVND (reference sequence). The CDR3 runs 13 residues. The CDR3 loop is CASRGTGRGELFF. CDR3 nucleotides: TGTGCCAGTAGGGGGACAGGGCGCGGGGAGCTGTTTTTT.

In its sample, this clonotype was seen many times. This sequence joins TRBV9 and TRBJ1-1; weak D call: TRBD1 (6 bases). Germline V gene data show CDR1 as SGDLS and CDR2 as YYNGEE. The CDR3 sequence is 16 residues long. V was pared by 3 bases and J by 1 base, with 16 bases between. This chain's CDR3 is CASSASGAQGNTEAFF. CDR3 DNA: TGTGCCAGCAGCGCTTCAGGGGCGCAGGGGAACACTGAAGCTTTCTTT. Combining the CDR3 with reference TRBV9 and TRBJ1-1 gives the whole variable domain DSGVTQTPKHLITATGQRVTLRCSPRSGDLSVYWYQQSLDQGLQFLIQYYNGEERAKGNILERFSAQQFPDLHSELNLSSLELGDSALYFCASSASGAQGNTEAFFGQGTRLTVV.

This chain uses TRBV30 with TRBJ1-1, with D possibly TRBD1 on 5 matching bases. With 2 bases removed from V and 4 bases from J, the gap between germline ends came to 11 bases. CDR3 length equals 13 residues. Per the germline V gene, CDR1 is GTSNPN and CDR2 is SVGIG (reference sequence). CDR3 nucleotides: TGTGCCTGGAGTATGGGGGTGGGCACTGAAGCTTTCTTT. Protein product: CAWSMGVGTEAFF. Variable domain in full (rest from reference TRBV30 and TRBJ1-1): SQTIHQWPATLVQPVGSPLSLECTVEGTSNPNLYWYRQAAGRGLQLLFYSVGIGQISSEVPQNLSASRPQDRQFILSSKKLLLSDSGFYLCAWSMGVGTEAFFGQGTRLTVV.

V usage is TRBV27 and J usage is TRBJ1-5, with D possibly matching TRBD1 (5 bases). CDR1 is MNHEY and CDR2 is SMNVEV in the germline V gene (reference sequence). Trimming took 1 base from V and 1 from J, leaving 8 bases between them. The CDR3 is 15 residues long. The CDR3 loop is CASSLYWGSNQPQHF. The CDR3 DNA reads TGTGCCAGCAGTTTATATTGGGGGAGCAATCAGCCCCAGCATTTT.

J is TRBJ1-5 and V is TRBV29-1; a weak D match, TRBD1 (5 bases). The germline V and J ends were trimmed by 4 bases and 3 bases, with 10 bases remaining between them. The CDR3 loop spans 13 amino acids. The germline CDR1 and CDR2 sequences are SQVTM and ANQGSEA. CDR3 loop: CSVAGTDNQPQHF. In DNA, the CDR3 is TGCAGCGTTGCCGGGACGGACAATCAGCCCCAGCATTTT.